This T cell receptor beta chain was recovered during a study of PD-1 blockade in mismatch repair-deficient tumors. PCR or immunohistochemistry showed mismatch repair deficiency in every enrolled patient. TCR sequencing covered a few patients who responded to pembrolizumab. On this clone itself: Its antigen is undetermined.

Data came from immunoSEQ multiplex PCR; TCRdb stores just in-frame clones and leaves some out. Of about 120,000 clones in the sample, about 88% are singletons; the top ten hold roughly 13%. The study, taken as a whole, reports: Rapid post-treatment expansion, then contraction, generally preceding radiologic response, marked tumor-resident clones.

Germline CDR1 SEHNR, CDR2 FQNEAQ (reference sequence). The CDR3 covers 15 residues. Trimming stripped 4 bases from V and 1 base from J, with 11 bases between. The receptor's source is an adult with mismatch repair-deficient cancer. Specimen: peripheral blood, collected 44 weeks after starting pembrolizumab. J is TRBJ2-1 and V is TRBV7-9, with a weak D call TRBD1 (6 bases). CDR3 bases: TGTGCCAGCAGCTACACAGGGTCTTCCTACAATGAGCAGTTCTTC. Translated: CASSYTGSSYNEQFF. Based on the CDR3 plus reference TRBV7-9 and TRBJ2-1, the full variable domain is DTGVSQNPRHKITKRGQNVTFRCDPISEHNRLYWYRQTLGQGPEFLTYFQNEAQLEKSRLLSDRFSAERPKGSFSTLEIQRTEQGDSAMYLCASSYTGSSYNEQFFGPGTRLTVL.